The clone carrying this TCR beta chain has only a few counts. Its antigen is still unknown. The germline CDR1 and CDR2 sequences are WSHSY and SAAADI. V shed 4 bases, J shed 6 bases, and the junction held 3 bases outside the gene matches. The CDR3 extends over 12 amino acids. These data originate in a study of Tregs in tolerant kidney transplant recipients. Findings and limits, study-wide: Nucleotide sequences could not be compared across some patients' samples due to primer changes. Biological reproducibility was not directly addressed in this study. Antigen-driven expansion was suggested because donor-specific Tregs expanded more than all Tregs in tolerant patients.

Measured with immunoSEQ multiplex PCR; TCRdb has only the in-frame clones, and not every one. The sample gives 95,000 to 120,000 clones, around 91% of which show up once; approximately 0.3% is in the top ten. The sample here was CD4+ T cells from blood, taken before the transplant. V gene TRBV10-2 combines with J gene TRBJ2-7, with TRBD2 matching over 7 bases. The sequence derives from a human donor who received a combined kidney and bone marrow transplant. CDR3 in DNA: TGCGCCAGCAGTGTCACGGGGGGCGAGCAGTACTTC. It translates to CASSVTGGEQYF.